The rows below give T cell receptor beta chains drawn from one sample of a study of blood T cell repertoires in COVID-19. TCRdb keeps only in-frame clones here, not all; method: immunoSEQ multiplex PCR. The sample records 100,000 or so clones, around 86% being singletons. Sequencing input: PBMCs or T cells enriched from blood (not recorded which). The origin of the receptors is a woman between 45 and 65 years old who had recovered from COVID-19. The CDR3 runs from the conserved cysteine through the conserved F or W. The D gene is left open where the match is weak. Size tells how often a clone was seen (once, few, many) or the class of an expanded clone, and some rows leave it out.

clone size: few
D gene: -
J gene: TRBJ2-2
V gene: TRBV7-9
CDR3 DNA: TGTGCCAGCAGCTTTCCGGCCGGGGAGCTGTTTTTT
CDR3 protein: CASSFPAGELFF

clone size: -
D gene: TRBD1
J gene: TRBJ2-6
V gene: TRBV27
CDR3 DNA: TGTGCCAGCAGTTTGACCAGGGGGTCTGGGGCCAACGTCCTGACTTTC
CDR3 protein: CASSLTRGSGANVLTF

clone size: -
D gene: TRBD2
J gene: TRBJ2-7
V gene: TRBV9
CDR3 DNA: TGTGCCAGCAGCGTATTCCCTAGCGGGAGTGAATCCTACGAGCAGTACTTC
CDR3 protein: CASSVFPSGSESYEQYF

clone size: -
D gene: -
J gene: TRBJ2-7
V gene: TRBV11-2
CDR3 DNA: TGTGCCAGCAGCTTTAGTACCTCCTACGAGCAGTACTTC
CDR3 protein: CASSFSTSYEQYF

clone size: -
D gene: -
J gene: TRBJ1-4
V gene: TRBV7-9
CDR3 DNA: TGTGCCAGCAGCCCACGACGGGAGGATAATGAAAAACTGTTTTTT
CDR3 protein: CASSPRREDNEKLFF

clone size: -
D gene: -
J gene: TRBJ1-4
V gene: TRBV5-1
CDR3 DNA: TGCGCCAGCAGCTTGATGGGGGCTAGGGAAAAACTGTTTTTT
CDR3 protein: CASSLMGAREKLFF

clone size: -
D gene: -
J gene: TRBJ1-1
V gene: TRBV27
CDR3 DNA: TGTGCCAGCAGCCGGGGAGGCACTGAAGCTTTCTTT
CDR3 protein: CASSRGGTEAFF

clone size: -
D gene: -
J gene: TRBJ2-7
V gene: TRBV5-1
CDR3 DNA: TGCGCCAGCAGCTCGTTTACACCAGGGCTGCTTTACGAGCAGTACTTC
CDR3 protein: CASSSFTPGLLYEQYF

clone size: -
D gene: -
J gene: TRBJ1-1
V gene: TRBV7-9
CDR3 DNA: TGTGCCAGCTTATCAGGAACCACTGAAGCTTTCTTT
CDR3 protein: CASLSGTTEAFF

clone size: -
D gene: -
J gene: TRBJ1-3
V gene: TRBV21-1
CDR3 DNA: TGTGCCAGCAGCCCCCCGGGACAGGGGGGGTCTGGAAACACCATATATTTT
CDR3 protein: CASSPPGQGGSGNTIYF

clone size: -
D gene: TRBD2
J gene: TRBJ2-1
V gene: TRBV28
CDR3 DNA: TGTGCCAGCAGTTTTGGAAGCGGGGGGGCCAATGAGCAGTTCTTC
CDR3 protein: CASSFGSGGANEQFF

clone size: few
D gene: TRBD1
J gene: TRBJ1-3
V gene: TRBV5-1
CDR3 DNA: TGCGCCAGCAGCCTACAGGGGGTGGGAAACACCATATATTTT
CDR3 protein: CASSLQGVGNTIYF

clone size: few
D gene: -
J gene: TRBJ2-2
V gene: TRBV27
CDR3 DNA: TGTGCCAGCAGCCTATCAGGGGTGTGGGGCGGGGAGCTGTTTTTT
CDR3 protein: CASSLSGVWGGELFF

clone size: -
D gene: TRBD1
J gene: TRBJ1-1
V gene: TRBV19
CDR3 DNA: TGTGCCAGTAGTACCCGACAGGGCGTGAACACTGAAGCTTTCTTT
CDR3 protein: CASSTRQGVNTEAFF

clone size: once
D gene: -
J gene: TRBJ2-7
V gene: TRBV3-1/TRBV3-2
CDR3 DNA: TGTGCCAGCAGCCGAGTTGTTGGTCCTCCCTACGAGCAGTACTTC
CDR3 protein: CASSRVVGPPYEQYF

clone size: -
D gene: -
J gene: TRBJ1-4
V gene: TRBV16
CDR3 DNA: TGTGCCAGCAGCCAACTGAGGGAAAAACTGTTTTTT
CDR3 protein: CASSQLREKLFF

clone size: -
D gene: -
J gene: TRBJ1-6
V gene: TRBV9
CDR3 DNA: TGTGCCAGCAGCGCCACCCCGAGGTTAGGTACCCTCCACTTT
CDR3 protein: CASSATPRLGTLHF

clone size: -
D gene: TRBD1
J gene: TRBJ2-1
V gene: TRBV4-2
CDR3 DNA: TGTGCCAGCAGCCAATTAGGGTTCGGGACAGGGAGTTTGAATGAGCAGTTCTTC
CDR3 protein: CASSQLGFGTGSLNEQFF

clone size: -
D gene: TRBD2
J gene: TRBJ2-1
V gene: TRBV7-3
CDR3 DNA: TGTGCCAGCAGCCGACTAGCGGGGGCGTTCAATGAGCAGTTCTTC
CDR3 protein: CASSRLAGAFNEQFF

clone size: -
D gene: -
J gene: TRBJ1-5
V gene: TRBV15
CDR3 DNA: TGTGCCACCAGCAGAGACAGGCAGCCCCAGCATTTT
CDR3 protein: CATSRDRQPQHF

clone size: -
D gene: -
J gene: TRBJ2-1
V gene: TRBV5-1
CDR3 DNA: TGCGCCAGCAGCTTAGGGGGGGCGGGCGAGCAGTTCTTC
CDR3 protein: CASSLGGAGEQFF

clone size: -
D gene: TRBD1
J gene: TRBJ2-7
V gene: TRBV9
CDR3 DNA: TGTGCCAGCAGCGTAGCCTGGCGGACAGGGGCGGCCGAGCAGTACTTC
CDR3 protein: CASSVAWRTGAAEQYF

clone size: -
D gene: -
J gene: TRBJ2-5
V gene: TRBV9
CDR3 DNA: TGTGCCAGCAGCCCTACAGGGCTCCAAGAGACCCAGTACTTC
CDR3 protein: CASSPTGLQETQYF

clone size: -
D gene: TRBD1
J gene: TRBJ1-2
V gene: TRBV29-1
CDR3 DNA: TGCAGCGTTCAGGGGACAGGGGGCGGCTATGGCTACACCTTC
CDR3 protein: CSVQGTGGGYGYTF

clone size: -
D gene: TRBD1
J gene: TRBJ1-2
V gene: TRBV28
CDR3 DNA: TGTGCCAGCAGTCCAGTACAGGGGGCGAATGGCTACACCTTC
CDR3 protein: CASSPVQGANGYTF

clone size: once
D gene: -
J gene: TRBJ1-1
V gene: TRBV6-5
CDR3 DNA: TGTGCCAGCAGCCGTTTTAGTCGGGGCACTGAAGCTTTCTTT
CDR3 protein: CASSRFSRGTEAFF

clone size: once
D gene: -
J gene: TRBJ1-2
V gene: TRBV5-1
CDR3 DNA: TGCGCCAGCAGCCCCCAGCAAGGCGGTTTAAAACGTGACTATGGCTACACCTTC
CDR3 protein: CASSPQQGGLKRDYGYTF

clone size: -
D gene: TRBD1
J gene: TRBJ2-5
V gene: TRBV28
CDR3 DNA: TGTGCCAGCAGAACGGACAGGGGGCTGACAGAGACCCAGTACTTC
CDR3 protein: CASRTDRGLTETQYF

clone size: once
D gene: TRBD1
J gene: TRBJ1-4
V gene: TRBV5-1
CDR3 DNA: TGCGCCAGCAGCTTGGAGGCAGGGGGTAGCGAAAAACTGTTTTTT
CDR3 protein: CASSLEAGGSEKLFF

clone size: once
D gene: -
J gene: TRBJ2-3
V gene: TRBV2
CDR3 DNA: TGTGCCAGCAGTCATGACAGGAGCACAGATACGCAGTATTTT
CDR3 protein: CASSHDRSTDTQYF

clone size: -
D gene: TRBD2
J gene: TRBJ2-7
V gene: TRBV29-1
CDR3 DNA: TGCAGCGTAAAGACTAGCGGGAGGAACGAGCAGTACTTC
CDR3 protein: CSVKTSGRNEQYF

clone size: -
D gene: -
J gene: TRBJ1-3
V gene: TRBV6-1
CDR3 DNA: TGTGCCAGCAGTGAATTGGAGGGGACCACTGGAAACACCATATATTTT
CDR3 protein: CASSELEGTTGNTIYF

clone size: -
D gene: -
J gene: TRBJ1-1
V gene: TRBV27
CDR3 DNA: TGTGCCAGCAGTTTAATCCCGATACTGACCCGGACAAGAAGGAACACTGAAGCTTTCTTT
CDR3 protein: CASSLIPILTRTRRNTEAFF

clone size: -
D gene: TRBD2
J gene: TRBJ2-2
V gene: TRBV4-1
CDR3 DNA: TGCGCCAGCAGCCAAGAAGGGCGGGGGGGCTCTACCGGGGAGCTGTTTTTT
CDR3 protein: CASSQEGRGGSTGELFF

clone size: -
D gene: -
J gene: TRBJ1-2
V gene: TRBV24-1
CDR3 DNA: TGTGCCACCAGTGGTACAGGGATTGTTGGCTACACCTTC
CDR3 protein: CATSGTGIVGYTF

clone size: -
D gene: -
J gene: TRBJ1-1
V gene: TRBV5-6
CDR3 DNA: TGTGCCAGCAGCTTGCTGGCAGGGTGGGCTTTCTTT
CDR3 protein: CASSLLAGWAFF

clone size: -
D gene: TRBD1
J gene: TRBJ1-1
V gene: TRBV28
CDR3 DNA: TGTGCCAGCAGCGTGCAGGGGGCACTCTTTGAAGCTTTCTTT
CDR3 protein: CASSVQGALFEAFF

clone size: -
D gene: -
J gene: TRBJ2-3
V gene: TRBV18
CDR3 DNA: TGTGCCAGCTCACCAAAGGGAGGAAAGGCAGATACGCAGTATTTT
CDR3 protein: CASSPKGGKADTQYF

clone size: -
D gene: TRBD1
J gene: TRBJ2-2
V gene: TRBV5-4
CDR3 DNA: TGTGCCAGCAGCGGGACAGGGAACACCGGGGAGCTGTTTTTT
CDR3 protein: CASSGTGNTGELFF

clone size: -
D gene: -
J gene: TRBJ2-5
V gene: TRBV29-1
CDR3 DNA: TGCAGCGTCCTAAGACAAGAGACCCAGTACTTC
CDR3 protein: CSVLRQETQYF

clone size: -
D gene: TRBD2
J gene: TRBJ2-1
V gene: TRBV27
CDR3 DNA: TGTGCCAGCAGTTTACGACTAGCGGGGGGGCACAATGAGCAGTTCTTC
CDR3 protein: CASSLRLAGGHNEQFF

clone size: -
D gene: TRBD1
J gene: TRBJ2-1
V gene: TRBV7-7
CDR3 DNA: TGTGCCAGCAGCCGCATTCCGGGGGCGGTTTGGACAGGGACCTACAATGAGCAGTTCTTC
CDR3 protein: CASSRIPGAVWTGTYNEQFF

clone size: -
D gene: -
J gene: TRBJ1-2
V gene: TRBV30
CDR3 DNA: TGTGCCTGGGAAACAGGGATGAGAGGCGGAGGCTACACCTTC
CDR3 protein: CAWETGMRGGGYTF

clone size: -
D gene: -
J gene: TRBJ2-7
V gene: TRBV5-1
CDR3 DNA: TGCGCCAGCGGAAGGGGACTCCAGCTAGGTGAGCAGTACTTC
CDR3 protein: CASGRGLQLGEQYF

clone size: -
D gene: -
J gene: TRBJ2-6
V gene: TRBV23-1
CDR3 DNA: TGCGCCAGCAGTCAATCAAGGGGTACTCTGACCTCTGGGGCCAACGTCCTGACTTTC
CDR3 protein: CASSQSRGTLTSGANVLTF

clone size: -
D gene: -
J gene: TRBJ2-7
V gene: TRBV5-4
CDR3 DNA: TGTGCCAGCAGCTTGGGGGGGCCCTTAACCTACGAGCAGTACTTC
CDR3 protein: CASSLGGPLTYEQYF

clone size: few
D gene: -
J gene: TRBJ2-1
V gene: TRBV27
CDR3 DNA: TGTGCCAGCAGTTTAGGGCTAGCCCCCAATGAGCAGTTCTTC
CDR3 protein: CASSLGLAPNEQFF

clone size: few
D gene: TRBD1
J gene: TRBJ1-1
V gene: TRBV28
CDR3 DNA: TGTGCCAGCAGTTTCTTTTTCTCCGGGACAGGGGGCGAAGCTTTCTTT
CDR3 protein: CASSFFFSGTGGEAFF

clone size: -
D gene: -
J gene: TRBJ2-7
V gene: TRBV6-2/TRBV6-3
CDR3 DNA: TGTGCCAGCAGCCCCGTCGGAGGGACCCACGAGCAGTACTTC
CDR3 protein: CASSPVGGTHEQYF

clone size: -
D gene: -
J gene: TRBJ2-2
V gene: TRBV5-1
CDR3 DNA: TGCGCCAGCAGCTTCAGCAGCGCGAACACCGGGGAGCTGTTTTTT
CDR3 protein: CASSFSSANTGELFF

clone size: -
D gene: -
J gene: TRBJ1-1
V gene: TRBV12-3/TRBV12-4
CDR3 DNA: TGTGCCAGCACTCACCATCGAGTAACTGAAGCTTTCTTT
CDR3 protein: CASTHHRVTEAFF

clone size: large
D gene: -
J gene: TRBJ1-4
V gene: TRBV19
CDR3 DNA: TGTGCCAGTAGTATCACGCCTAGCCCGGCGGGGAAACTGTTTTTT
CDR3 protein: CASSITPSPAGKLFF

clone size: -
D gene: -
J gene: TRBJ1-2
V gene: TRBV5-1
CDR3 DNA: TGCGCCAGCAGCCCGCAGACAGGAATTAACTATGGCTACACCTTC
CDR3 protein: CASSPQTGINYGYTF

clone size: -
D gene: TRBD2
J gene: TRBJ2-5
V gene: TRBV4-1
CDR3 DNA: TGCGCCAGCAGCCAAGAGGGAGGGCGCCCGGGAGAGACCCAGTACTTC
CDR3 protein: CASSQEGGRPGETQYF